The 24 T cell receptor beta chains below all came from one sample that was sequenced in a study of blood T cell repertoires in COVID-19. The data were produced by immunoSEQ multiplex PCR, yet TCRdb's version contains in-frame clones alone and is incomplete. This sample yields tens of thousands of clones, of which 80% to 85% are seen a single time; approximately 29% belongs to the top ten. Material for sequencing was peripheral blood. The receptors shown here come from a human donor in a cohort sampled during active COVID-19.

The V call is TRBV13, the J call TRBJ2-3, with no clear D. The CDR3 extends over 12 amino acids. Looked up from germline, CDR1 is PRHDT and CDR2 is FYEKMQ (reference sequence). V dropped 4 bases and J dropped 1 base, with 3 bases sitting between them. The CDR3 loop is CASSSGTDTQYF. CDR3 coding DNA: TGTGCCAGCAGCTCCGGCACAGATACGCAGTATTTT.

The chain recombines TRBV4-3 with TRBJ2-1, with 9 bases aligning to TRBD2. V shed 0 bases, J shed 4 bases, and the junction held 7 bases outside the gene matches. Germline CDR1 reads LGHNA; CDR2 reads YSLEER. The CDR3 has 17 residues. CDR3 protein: CASSQEWASGAYNEQFF. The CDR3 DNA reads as TGCGCCAGCAGCCAAGAGTGGGCTAGCGGGGCGTACAATGAGCAGTTCTTC.

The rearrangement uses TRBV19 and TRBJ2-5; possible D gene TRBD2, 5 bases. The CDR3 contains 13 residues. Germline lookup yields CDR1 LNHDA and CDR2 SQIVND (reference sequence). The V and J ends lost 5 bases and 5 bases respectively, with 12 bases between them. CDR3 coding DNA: TGTGCCAGTAGTGCTCGGACTCGGGAGACCCAGTACTTC. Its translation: CASSARTRETQYF. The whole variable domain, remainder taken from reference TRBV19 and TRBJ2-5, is DGGITQSPKYLFRKEGQNVTLSCEQNLNHDAMYWYRQDPGQGLRLIYYSQIVNDFQKGDIAEGYSVSREKKESFPLTVTSAQKNPTAFYLCASSARTRETQYFGPGTRLLVL.

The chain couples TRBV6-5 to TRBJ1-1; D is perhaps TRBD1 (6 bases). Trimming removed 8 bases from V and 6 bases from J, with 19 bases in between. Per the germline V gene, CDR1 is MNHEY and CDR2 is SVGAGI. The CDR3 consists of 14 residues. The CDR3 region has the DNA TGTGCCAGCTCCAGCACAGGGAGAGGGGCTGAAGCTTTCTTT. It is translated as CASSSTGRGAEAFF.

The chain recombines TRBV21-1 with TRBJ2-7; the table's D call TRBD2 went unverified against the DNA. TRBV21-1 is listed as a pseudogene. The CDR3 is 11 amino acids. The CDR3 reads CASSTPSEQYF. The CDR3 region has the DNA TGTGCCAGCAGCACCCCCTCCGAGCAGTACTTC.

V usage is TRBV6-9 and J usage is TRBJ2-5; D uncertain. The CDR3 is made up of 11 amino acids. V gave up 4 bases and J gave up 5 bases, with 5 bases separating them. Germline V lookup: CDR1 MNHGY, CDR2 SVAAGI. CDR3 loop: CASSLRETQYF. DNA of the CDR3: TGTGCCAGCAGTTTGCGGGAGACCCAGTACTTC.

CDR3 sequence: CASSQTGRRKRLFF. In nucleotides, the CDR3 is TGTGCCAGCAGCCAGACGGGGAGAAGAAAAAGGCTGTTTTTT. The rearrangement links TRBV3-1 (or the pseudogene TRBV3-2) to TRBJ1-4; D remains ambiguous. CDR1 is LGHDT and CDR2 is YNNKEL in the germline V gene (reference sequence). This CDR3 has 14 residues. The ends were cut back, 3 bases at V and 14 bases at J, with 19 bases in the middle.

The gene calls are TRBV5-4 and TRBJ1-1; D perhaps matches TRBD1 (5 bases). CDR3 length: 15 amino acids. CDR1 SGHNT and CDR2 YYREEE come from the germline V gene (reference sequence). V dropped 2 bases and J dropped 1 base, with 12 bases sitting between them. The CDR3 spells CASSFGRGENTEAFF. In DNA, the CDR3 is TGTGCCAGCAGCTTCGGACGGGGGGAGAACACTGAAGCTTTCTTT.

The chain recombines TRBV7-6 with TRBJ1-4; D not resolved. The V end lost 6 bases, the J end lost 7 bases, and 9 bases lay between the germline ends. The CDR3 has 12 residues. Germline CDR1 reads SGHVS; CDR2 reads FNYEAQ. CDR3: CASRRSGEKLFF. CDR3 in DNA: TGTGCCAGCAGACGGTCTGGTGAAAAACTGTTTTTT.

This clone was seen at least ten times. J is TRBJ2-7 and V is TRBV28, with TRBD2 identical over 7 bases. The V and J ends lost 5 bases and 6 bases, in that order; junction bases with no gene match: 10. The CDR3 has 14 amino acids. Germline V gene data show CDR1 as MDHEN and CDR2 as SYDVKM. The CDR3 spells CASSPGGRPSEQYF. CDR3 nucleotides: TGTGCCAGCAGTCCCGGGGGGAGGCCTTCCGAGCAGTACTTC.

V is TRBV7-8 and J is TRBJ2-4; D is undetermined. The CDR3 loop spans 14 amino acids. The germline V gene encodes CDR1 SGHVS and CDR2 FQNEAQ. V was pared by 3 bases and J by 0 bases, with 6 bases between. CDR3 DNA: TGTGCCAGCAGCTTGAGCGTAGCCAAAAACATTCAGTACTTC. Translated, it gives CASSLSVAKNIQYF.

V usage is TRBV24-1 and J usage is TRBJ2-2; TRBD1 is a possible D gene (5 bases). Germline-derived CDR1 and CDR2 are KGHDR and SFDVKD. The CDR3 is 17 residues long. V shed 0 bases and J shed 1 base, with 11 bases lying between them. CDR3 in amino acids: CATSDLLQGGNTGELFF. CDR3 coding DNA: TGTGCCACCAGTGATTTGCTGCAGGGCGGGAACACCGGGGAGCTGTTTTTT.

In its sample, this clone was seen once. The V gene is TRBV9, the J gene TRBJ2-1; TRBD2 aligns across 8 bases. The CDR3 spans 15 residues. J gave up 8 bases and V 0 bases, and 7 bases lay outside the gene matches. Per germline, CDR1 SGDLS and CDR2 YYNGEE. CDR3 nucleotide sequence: TGTGCCAGCAGCGTAGGGGCGGGGGGAAGGTATGAGCAGTTCTTC. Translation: CASSVGAGGRYEQFF. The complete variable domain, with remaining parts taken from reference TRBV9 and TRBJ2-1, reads DSGVTQTPKHLITATGQRVTLRCSPRSGDLSVYWYQQSLDQGLQFLIQYYNGEERAKGNILERFSAQQFPDLHSELNLSSLELGDSALYFCASSVGAGGRYEQFFGPGTRLTVL.

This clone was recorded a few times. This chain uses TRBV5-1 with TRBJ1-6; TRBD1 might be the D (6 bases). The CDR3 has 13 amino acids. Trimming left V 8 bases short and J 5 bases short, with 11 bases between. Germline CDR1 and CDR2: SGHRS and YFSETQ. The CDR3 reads CASRDTHNSPLHF. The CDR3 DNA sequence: TGCGCCAGTAGGGACACACATAATTCACCCCTCCACTTT. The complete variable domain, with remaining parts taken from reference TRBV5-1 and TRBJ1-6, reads KAGVTQTPRYLIKTRGQQVTLSCSPISGHRSVSWYQQTPGQGLQFLFEYFSETQRNKGNFPGRFSGRQFSNSRSEMNVSTLELGDSALYLCASRDTHNSPLHFGNGTRLTVT.

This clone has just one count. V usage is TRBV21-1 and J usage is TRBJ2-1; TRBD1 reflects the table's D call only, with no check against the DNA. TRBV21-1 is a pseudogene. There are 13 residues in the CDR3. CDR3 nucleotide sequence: TGTGCCAGCAGCAAGTTCCACTACAATGAGCAGTTCTTC. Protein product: CASSKFHYNEQFF.

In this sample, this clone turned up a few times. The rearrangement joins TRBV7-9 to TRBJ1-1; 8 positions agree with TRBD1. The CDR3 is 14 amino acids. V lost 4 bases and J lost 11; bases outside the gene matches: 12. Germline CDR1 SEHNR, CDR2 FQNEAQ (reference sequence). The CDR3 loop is CASSSGQGGMQAFF. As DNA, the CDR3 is TGTGCCAGCAGCTCCGGACAGGGCGGAATGCAGGCTTTCTTT. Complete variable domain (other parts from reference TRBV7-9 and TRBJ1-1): DTGVSQNPRHKITKRGQNVTFRCDPISEHNRLYWYRQTLGQGPEFLTYFQNEAQLEKSRLLSDRFSAERPKGSFSTLEIQRTEQGDSAMYLCASSSGQGGMQAFFGQGTRLTVV.

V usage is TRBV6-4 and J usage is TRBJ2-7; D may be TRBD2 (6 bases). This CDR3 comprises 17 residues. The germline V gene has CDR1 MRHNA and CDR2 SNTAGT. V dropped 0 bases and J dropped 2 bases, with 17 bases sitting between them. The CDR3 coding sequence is TGTGCCAGCAGTGACTCCCAAAGGGACTTTTCCCCCTACGAGCAGTACTTC. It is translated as CASSDSQRDFSPYEQYF.

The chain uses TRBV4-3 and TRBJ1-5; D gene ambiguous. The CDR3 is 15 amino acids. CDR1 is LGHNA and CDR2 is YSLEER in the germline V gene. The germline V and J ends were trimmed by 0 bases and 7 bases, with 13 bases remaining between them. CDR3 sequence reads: CASSQDPGLGQPQHF. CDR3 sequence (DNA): TGCGCCAGCAGCCAAGATCCTGGACTGGGACAGCCCCAGCATTTT.

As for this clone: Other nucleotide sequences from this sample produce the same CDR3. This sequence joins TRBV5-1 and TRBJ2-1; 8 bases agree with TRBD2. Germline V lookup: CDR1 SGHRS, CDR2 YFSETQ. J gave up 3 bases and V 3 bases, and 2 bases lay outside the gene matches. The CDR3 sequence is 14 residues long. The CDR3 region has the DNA TGCGCCAGCAGCTCCAGCGGGGGCTACAATGAGCAGTTCTTC. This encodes CASSSSGGYNEQFF.

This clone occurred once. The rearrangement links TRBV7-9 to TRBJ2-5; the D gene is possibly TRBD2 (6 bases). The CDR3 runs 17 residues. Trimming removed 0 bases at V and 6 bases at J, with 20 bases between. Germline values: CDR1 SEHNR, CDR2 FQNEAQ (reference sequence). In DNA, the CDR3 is TGTGCCAGCAGCTTAGCTCGCTGGGGACTCCCTAACAAGACCCAGTACTTC. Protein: CASSLARWGLPNKTQYF.

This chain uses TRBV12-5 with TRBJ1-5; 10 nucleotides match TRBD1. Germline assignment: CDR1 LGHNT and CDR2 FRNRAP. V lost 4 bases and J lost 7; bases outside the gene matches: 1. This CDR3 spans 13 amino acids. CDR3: CASGWGQGQPQHF. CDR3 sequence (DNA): TGTGCTAGTGGTTGGGGACAGGGGCAGCCCCAGCATTTT.

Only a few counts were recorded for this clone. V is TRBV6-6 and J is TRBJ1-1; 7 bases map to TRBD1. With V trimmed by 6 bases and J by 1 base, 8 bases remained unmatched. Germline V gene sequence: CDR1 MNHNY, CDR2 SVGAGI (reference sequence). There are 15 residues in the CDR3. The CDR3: CASRPYRQGNTEAFF. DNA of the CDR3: TGTGCCAGCAGACCCTACCGACAGGGGAACACTGAAGCTTTCTTT.

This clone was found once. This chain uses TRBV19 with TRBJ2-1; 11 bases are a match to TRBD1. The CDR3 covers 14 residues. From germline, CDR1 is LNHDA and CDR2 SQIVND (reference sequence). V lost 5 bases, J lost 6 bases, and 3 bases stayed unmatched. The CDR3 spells CASSPGTGGNEQFF. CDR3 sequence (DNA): TGTGCCAGTAGTCCCGGGACAGGGGGCAATGAGCAGTTCTTC.

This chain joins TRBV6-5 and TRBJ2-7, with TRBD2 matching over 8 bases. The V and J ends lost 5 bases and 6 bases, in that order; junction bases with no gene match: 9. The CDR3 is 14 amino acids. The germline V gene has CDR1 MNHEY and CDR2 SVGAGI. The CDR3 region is CASSPGTRGFEQYF. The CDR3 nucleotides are TGTGCCAGCAGTCCCGGGACTAGGGGTTTCGAGCAGTACTTC.